This TCR beta chain was recorded in a study of blood T cell repertoires in COVID-19. Overall study context: Italy, Spain and the United States were the sources of the convalescent and acute COVID-19 samples. Sample material is recorded as cDNA or gDNA derived from T cells, B-cell-depleted T cells, or PBMCs.

Authors' processing steps: Researchers report that nucleated cell counts were estimated from reference gene primer amplification. Profiling relied on immunoSEQ multiplex PCR, and the TCRdb table lists in-frame clones only, not all of them. That table is the source of V, J and clone size, and D and trimming were worked out from the DNA. The table has under 300,000 clones, about 87% seen once. Trimming removed 2 bases from V and 5 bases from J, with 11 bases in between. The CDR3 is 13 residues long. From germline, CDR1 is SGHDT and CDR2 YYEEEE. The TCR was taken from a woman in her seventies with active or convalescent COVID-19. The V gene is TRBV5-6, the J gene TRBJ2-7, with TRBD1 as a possible D gene (6 bases). The specimen was peripheral blood. CDR3 nucleotide sequence: TGTGCCAGCAGCTTCCTGGGGGCGGACGAGCAGTACTTC. Its translation: CASSFLGADEQYF. Looking up the rest from reference TRBV5-6 and TRBJ2-7 gives the full variable domain: DAGVTQSPTHLIKTRGQQVTLRCSPKSGHDTVSWYQQALGQGPQFIFQYYEEEERQRGNFPDRFSGHQFPNYSSELNVNALLLGDSALYLCASSFLGADEQYFGPGTRLTVT.